This T cell receptor (beta chain) was recorded in a study of cytomegalovirus exposure and HLA in healthy donors. On this clone: The antigen is not known.

The germline V and J ends were trimmed by 0 bases and 5 bases, with 8 bases remaining between them. Germline V lookup: CDR1 SGHKS, CDR2 YYEKEE (reference sequence). This CDR3 contains 13 residues. The PCR employed 60 Vbeta primers together with 13 Jbeta primers. Clones were read by immunoSEQ multiplex PCR, and TCRdb kept only the in-frame ones, dropping some. This sample carries 150,000 to 200,000 clones, about 73% of them seen once, and the ten largest clones take 3.1%. Study outcomes and limitations: 87-base-pair reads could not separate some V segments, including TRBV6-2 and TRBV6-3. Later analysis placed DRB1 highest and HLA-C lowest in TCR association rates, which differed by HLA locus. Most TCRs appeared rarely, but some public TCRs recurred in many donors.

This chain connects TRBV5-5 to TRBJ2-5; no clear D. The sample consisted of PBMCs. This clonotype was sampled from a woman between 35 and 50 years old in good health and CMV-seronegative. Here the CDR3 reads CASSLGPRETQYF. In nucleotides, the CDR3 is TGTGCCAGCAGCTTGGGCCCTCGGGAGACCCAGTACTTC.